This T cell receptor beta chain emerged from a study of naive and memory T cell subsets. Study conclusions and caveats: Especially in CD8 cells, naive repertoires contained a few larger clonotypes, possibly CD45RA-re-expressing memory cells.

An equimolar mix of two oligonucleotides served as the beta constant-region primer for TRBC1 and TRBC2. The ligated cDNA underwent four PCR rounds using SP2 and nested alpha and beta constant-region primers. One entry per CDR3 protein results from TCRdb running MiXCR on the UMI-ligation and nested PCR reads. Here the sample spans approximately 100,000 distinct CDR3 sequences, about 14% being singletons. Germline loops: CDR1 SQVTM, CDR2 ANQGSEA. Trimming cost V 5 bases and J 2 bases; bases outside gene matches: 6. The CDR3 has 14 amino acids. In the case of this clonotype: Its antigen is not identified.

CMV status came from CD4+ IFNgamma after overnight CMV lysate stimulation. The sequence came from a human donor in good health. The rearrangement links TRBV29-1 to TRBJ2-3; 8 bases are a match to TRBD1. The sample taken for sequencing was naive CD8+ T cells from blood. Written as DNA, the CDR3 is TGCAGCGTTCCAGGGACAGGAGCCACAGATACGCAGTATTTT. Translating gives CSVPGTGATDTQYF.